Sequencing of this T cell receptor beta chain was carried out in a study of T cell responses to AZD1222 COVID-19 vaccine. Clones were read by immunoSEQ multiplex PCR, and TCRdb kept only the in-frame ones, dropping some. The profile shows around 90,000 clones, 80% to 90% of them singletons. A remark on this clone: Its specificity is not known.

Study-wide results and caveats: There were mostly white British donors and more females than males, and clonal diversity was possibly underestimated.

V was clipped by 6 bases and J by 5 bases; unmatched bases: 3. The CDR3 contains 11 residues. Germline lookup yields CDR1 DFQATT and CDR2 SNEGSKA (reference sequence). The sequence came from an adult in good health. Specimen: peripheral blood, collected on day 0 of AZD1222 vaccination. The genes are TRBV20-1 and TRBJ2-7; 8 bases are shared with TRBD1. The CDR3 bases are TGCAGTGCGGGACAGGAGAACGAGCAGTACTTC. Translated: CSAGQENEQYF.